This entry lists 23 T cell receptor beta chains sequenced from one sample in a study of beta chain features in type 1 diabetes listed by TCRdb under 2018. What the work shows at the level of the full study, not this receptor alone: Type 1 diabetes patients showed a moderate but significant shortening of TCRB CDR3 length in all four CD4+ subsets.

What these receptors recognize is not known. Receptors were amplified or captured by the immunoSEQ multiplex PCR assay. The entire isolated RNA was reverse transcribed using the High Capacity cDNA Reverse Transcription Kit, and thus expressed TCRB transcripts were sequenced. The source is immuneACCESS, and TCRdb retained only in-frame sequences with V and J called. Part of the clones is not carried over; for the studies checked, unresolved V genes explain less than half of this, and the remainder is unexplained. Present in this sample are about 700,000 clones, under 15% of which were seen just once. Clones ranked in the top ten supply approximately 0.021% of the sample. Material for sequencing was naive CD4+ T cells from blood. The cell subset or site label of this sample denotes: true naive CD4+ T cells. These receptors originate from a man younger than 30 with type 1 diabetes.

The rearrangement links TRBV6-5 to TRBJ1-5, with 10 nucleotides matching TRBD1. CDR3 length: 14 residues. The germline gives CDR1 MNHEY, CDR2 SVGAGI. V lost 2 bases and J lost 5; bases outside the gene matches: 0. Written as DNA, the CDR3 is TGTGCCAGCAGTTACGGGACAGGGGATCAGCCCCAGCATTTT. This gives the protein CASSYGTGDQPQHF.

In DNA form, the CDR3 reads TGTGCCAGCTCACTTCGTGGGGACGGAGGTTCCTATGGCTACACCTTC. It yields the protein CASSLRGDGGSYGYTF. The rearrangement joins TRBV18 to TRBJ1-2; perhaps TRBD1 as D (5 bases). Trimming removed 4 bases at V and 4 bases at J, with 19 bases between. The CDR3 covers 16 residues. Looked up from germline, CDR1 is KGHSH and CDR2 is LQKENI. Filled out from reference TRBV18 and TRBJ1-2, the complete variable domain reads NAGVMQNPRHLVRRRGQEARLRCSPMKGHSHVYWYRQLPEEGLKFMVYLQKENIIDESGMPKERFSAEFPKEGPSILRIQQVVRGDSAAYFCASSLRGDGGSYGYTFGSGTRLTVV.

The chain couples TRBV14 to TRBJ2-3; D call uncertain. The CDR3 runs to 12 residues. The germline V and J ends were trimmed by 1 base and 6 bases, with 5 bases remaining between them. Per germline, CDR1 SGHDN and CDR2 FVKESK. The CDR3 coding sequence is TGTGCCAGCAGCCAAGTTTTGGATACGCAGTATTTT. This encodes CASSQVLDTQYF.

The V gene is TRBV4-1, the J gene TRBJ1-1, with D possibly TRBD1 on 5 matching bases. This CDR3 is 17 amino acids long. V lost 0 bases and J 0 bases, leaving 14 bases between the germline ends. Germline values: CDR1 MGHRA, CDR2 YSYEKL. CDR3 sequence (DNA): TGCGCCAGCAGCCAAGAGCCCGACAGTTACCTGAACACTGAAGCTTTCTTT. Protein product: CASSQEPDSYLNTEAFF.

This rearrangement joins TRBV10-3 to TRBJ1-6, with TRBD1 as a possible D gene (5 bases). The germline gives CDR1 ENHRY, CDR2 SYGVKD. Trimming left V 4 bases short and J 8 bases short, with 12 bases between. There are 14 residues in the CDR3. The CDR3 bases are TGTGCCATCAGTGCTCGGCAGGGCGATTCACCCCTCCACTTT. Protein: CAISARQGDSPLHF.

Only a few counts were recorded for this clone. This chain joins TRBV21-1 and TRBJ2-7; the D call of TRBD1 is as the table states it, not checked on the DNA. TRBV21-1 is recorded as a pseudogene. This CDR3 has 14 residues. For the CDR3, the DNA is TGTGCCAGCAGGGACAGGGGACACTCCTACGAGCAGTACTTC. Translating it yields CASRDRGHSYEQYF.

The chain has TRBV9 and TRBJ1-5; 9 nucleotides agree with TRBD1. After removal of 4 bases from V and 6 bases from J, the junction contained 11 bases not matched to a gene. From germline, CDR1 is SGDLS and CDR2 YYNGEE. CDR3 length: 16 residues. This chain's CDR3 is CASSPSTGGEGQPQHF. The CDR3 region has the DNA TGTGCCAGCAGCCCCAGCACAGGGGGCGAAGGTCAGCCCCAGCATTTT.

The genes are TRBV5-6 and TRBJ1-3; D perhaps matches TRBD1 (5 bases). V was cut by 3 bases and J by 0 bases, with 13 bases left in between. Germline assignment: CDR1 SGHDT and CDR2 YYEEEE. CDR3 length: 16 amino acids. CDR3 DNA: TGTGCCAGCAGCTGGGGACGGCCTCCCTCTGGAAACACCATATATTTT. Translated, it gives CASSWGRPPSGNTIYF. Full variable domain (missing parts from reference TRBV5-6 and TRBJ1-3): DAGVTQSPTHLIKTRGQQVTLRCSPKSGHDTVSWYQQALGQGPQFIFQYYEEEERQRGNFPDRFSGHQFPNYSSELNVNALLLGDSALYLCASSWGRPPSGNTIYFGEGSWLTVV.

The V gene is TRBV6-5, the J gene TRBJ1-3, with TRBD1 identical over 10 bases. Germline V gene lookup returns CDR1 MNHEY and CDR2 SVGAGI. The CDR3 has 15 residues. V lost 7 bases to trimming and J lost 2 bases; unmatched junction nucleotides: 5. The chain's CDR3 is CASTDRGQPGNTIYF. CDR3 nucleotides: TGTGCCAGCACAGACAGGGGGCAACCTGGAAACACCATATATTTT.

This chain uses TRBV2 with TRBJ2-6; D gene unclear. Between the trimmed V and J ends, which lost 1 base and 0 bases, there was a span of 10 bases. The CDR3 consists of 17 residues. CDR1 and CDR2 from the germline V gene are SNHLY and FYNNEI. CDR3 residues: CASSEVGRHSGANVLTF. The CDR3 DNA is TGTGCCAGCAGTGAAGTGGGCCGGCACTCTGGGGCCAACGTCCTGACTTTC.

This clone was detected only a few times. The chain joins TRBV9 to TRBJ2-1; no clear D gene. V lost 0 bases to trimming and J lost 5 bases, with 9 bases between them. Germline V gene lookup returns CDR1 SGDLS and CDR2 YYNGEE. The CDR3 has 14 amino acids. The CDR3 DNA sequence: TGTGCCAGCAGCGTAGATCCAGCCGACAATGAGCAGTTCTTC. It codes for CASSVDPADNEQFF.

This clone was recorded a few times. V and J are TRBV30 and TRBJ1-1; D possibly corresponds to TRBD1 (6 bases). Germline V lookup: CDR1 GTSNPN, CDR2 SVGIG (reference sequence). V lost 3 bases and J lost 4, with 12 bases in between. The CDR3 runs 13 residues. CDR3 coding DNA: TGTGCCTGGAGGCCTCCGGGGGCCACTGAAGCTTTCTTT. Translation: CAWRPPGATEAFF.

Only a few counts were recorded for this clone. The DNA for the CDR3 is TGTGCCGGGGGGAGGAACACTGAAGCTTTCTTT. Translated, it gives CAGGRNTEAFF. J is TRBJ1-1 and V is TRBV7-9, with D possibly TRBD1 on 5 matching bases. The germline gives CDR1 SEHNR, CDR2 FQNEAQ (reference sequence). Trimming pared 11 bases from V and 1 base from J, leaving 8 bases between. The CDR3 extends over 11 amino acids.

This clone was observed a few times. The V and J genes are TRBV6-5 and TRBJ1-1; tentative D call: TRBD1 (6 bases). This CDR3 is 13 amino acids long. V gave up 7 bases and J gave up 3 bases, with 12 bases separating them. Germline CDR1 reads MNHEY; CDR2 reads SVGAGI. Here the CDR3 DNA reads TGTGCCAGCACCAAAACAGGGCACACTGAAGCTTTCTTT. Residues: CASTKTGHTEAFF.

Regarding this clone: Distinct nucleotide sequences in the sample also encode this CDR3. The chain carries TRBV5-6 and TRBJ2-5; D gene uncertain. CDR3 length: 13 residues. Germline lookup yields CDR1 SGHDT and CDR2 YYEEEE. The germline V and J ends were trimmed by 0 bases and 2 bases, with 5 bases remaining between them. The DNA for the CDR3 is TGTGCCAGCAGCTTGGGGGCACAAGAGACCCAGTACTTC. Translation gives CASSLGAQETQYF.

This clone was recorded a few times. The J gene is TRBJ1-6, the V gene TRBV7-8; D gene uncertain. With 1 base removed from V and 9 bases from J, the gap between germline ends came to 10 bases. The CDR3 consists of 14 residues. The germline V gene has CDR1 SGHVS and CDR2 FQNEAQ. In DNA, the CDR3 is TGTGCCAGCAGCTTAGTACAGCCCAGTTCACCCCTCCACTTT. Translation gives CASSLVQPSSPLHF.

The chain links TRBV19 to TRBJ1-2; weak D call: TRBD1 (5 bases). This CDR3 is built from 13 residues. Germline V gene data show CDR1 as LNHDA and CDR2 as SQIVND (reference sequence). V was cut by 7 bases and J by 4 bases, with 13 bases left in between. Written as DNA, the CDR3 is TGTGCCAGTACCGAGCAGGGAGCCTATGGCTACACCTTC. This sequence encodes CASTEQGAYGYTF.

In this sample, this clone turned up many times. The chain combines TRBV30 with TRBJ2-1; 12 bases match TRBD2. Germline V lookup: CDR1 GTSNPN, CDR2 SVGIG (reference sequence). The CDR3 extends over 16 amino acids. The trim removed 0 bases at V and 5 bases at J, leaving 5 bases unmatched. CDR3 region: CAWSVQLAGGNNEQFF. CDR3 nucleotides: TGTGCCTGGAGTGTACAGCTAGCGGGGGGGAACAATGAGCAGTTCTTC.

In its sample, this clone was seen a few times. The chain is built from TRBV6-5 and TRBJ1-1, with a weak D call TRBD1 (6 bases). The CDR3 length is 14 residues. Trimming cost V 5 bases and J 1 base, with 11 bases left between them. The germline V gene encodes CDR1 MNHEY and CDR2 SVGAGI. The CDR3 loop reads CASSIGQWNTEAFF. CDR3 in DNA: TGTGCCAGCAGTATAGGACAGTGGAACACTGAAGCTTTCTTT.

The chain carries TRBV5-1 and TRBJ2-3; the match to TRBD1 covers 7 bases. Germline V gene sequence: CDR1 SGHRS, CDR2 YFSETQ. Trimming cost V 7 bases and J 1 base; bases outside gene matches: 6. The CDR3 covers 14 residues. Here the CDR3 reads CASLQGSGTDTQYF. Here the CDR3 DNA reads TGCGCCAGCCTACAGGGGAGCGGCACAGATACGCAGTATTTT.

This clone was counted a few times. As DNA, the CDR3 is TGTGCCAGCAGTCCCCCATCTAATTGGTATGGCTACACCTTC. The encoded protein is CASSPPSNWYGYTF. The rearrangement links TRBV28 to TRBJ1-2, with D unresolved. V lost 5 bases, J lost 5 bases, and 15 bases lay in between. The CDR3 is 14 residues long. Germline CDR1 and CDR2: MDHEN and SYDVKM.

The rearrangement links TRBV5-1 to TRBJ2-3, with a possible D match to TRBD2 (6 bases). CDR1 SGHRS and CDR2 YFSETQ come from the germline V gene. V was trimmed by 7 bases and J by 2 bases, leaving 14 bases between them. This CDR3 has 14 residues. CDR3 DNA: TGCGCCAGCGGAGGAGCGGGCGACACAGATACGCAGTATTTT. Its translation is CASGGAGDTDTQYF.

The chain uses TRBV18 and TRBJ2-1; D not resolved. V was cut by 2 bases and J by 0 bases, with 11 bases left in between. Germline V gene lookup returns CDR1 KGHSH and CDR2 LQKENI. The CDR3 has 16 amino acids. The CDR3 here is CASSPGKVGSYNEQFF. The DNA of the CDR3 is TGTGCCAGCTCACCAGGAAAGGTTGGCTCCTACAATGAGCAGTTCTTC.